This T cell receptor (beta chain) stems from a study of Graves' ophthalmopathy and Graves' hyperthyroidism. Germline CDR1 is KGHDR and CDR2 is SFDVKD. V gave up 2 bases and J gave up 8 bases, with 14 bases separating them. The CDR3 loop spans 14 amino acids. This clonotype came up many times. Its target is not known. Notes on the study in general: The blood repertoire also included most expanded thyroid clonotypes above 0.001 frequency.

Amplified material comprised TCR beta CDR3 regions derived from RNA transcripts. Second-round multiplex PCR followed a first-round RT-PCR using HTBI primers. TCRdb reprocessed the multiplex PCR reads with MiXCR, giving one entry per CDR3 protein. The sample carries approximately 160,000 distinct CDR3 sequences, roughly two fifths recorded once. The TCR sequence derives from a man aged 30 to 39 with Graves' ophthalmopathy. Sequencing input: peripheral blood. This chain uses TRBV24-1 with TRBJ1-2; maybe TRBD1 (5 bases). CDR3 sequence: CATSDSGTGQGYTF. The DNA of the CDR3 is TGTGCCACCAGTGATTCCGGGACGGGTCAGGGCTACACCTTC.